A single sample gave rise to the 13 T cell receptor beta chains below, sequenced in a study of blood T cells in healthy people across ages. For the second PCR, which ran for 7 to 11 cycles, a sample-barcoded 5' primer and a J-beta primer mix were used. One entry per CDR3 protein results from TCRdb running MiXCR on the 5' RACE reads. The sample records 730,000 or so distinct CDR3 sequences, 40% to 50% being singletons. The sequenced sample consisted of blood. All receptors derive from a man of 80 years or more in good health.

This chain links TRBV27 with TRBJ1-2; D might be TRBD1 (5 bases). V lost 5 bases to trimming and J lost 4 bases, with 14 bases between them. The CDR3 consists of 14 residues. The germline CDR1 and CDR2 sequences are MNHEY and SMNVEV (reference sequence). The CDR3 reads CASSPDRGSYGYTF. The CDR3 DNA follows: TGTGCCAGCAGTCCCGACAGAGGGAGCTATGGCTACACCTTC.

This clonotype was detected only a few times. The rearrangement joins TRBV3-1 to TRBJ2-5; D may correspond to TRBD1 or TRBD2 (5 bases each). Trimming took off 3 bases at V and 4 bases at J, with 15 bases between the two ends. CDR3 length: 15 residues. Germline CDR1 reads LGHDT; CDR2 reads YNNKEL (reference sequence). This chain's CDR3 is CASSHPGPRGETQYF. The CDR3 bases are TGTGCCAGCAGCCACCCGGGGCCGAGAGGAGAGACCCAGTACTTC.

This clonotype was observed at least ten times. One end of the junction fails to match germline, which may point to a read error. CDR3 amino acids: CASSLARGDTQYF. Here the CDR3 DNA reads TGTGCCAGCAGTTTAGCCCGGGGAGATACGCAGTATTTT. V is TRBV7-2 and J is TRBJ2-3, with D perhaps matching TRBD2 (5 bases). Germline assignment: CDR1 SGHTA and CDR2 FQGNSA. The CDR3 extends over 13 amino acids.

V usage is TRBV12-5 and J usage is TRBJ2-3; TRBD1 matches at 7 bases. Germline CDR1 is LGHNT and CDR2 is FRNRAP. CDR3 size: 13 residues. With V trimmed by 6 bases and J by 1 base, 1 base remained unmatched. This CDR3 reads CASGGTGTDTQYF. The DNA of the CDR3 is TGTGCTAGTGGAGGGACAGGCACAGATACGCAGTATTTT.

The chain has TRBV5-1 and TRBJ1-2; TRBD1 aligns across 10 bases. The V gene's germline CDR1 is SGHRS and CDR2 YFSETQ. The trim removed 3 bases at V and 4 bases at J, leaving 6 bases unmatched. This CDR3 is built from 15 residues. CDR3 DNA sequence: TGCGCCAGCAGCTCGGGACAGGGGTATGTCTATGGCTACACCTTC. Protein product: CASSSGQGYVYGYTF.

The V call is TRBV5-4, the J call TRBJ2-7; perhaps TRBD2 as D (6 bases). Trimming removed 5 bases at V and 5 bases at J, with 23 bases between. The CDR3 runs to 16 residues. Germline V gene sequence: CDR1 SGHNT, CDR2 YYREEE (reference sequence). The CDR3 DNA sequence: TGTGCCAGCAGGCCTAAAGCCGGGACTGGATCCCACGAGCAGTACTTC. Amino acids: CASRPKAGTGSHEQYF.

As concerns this clonotype: This may stem from a read error, because a much larger clone lies one nucleotide away. V and J are TRBV28 and TRBJ2-1; D is perhaps TRBD2 (6 bases). Trimming pared 4 bases from V and 13 bases from J, leaving 26 bases between. This CDR3 region has 16 residues. From germline, CDR1 is MDHEN and CDR2 SYDVKM. The CDR3 DNA follows: TGTGCCAGCAGTTCGGGCTCCCATAAAGGCGGGGAGACCCAGTTCTTC. Its protein is CASSSGSHKGGETQFF.

The sample holds many counts of this clonotype. This chain connects TRBV19 to TRBJ2-5; TRBD2 agrees at 10 bases. This CDR3 has 15 residues. V lost 4 bases, J lost 4 bases, and 6 bases stayed unmatched. Germline V gene sequence: CDR1 LNHDA, CDR2 SQIVND (reference sequence). DNA for the CDR3: TGTGCCAGTAGTACCGGGCTAGCGGGAGTAGAGACCCAGTACTTC. Its protein is CASSTGLAGVETQYF.

This clonotype was seen a few times. This chain uses TRBV12-3 or TRBV12-4 with TRBJ2-3, with 15 bases fitting TRBD2. This CDR3 comprises 16 residues. V lost 8 bases to trimming and J lost 6 bases; unmatched junction nucleotides: 9. The CDR3 sequence is CASFKGTSGRRDTQYF. CDR3 DNA sequence: TGTGCCAGCTTCAAAGGGACTAGCGGGAGGAGGGATACGCAGTATTTT.

The chain links TRBV4-2 to TRBJ2-1; D unclear. The J call is uncertain, as TRBJ2-7 better fits the DNA end. This CDR3 is 17 amino acids long. Germline lookup yields CDR1 LGHNA and CDR2 YNFKEQ. The CDR3 here is CASSQYPLASSYNEQYF. The CDR3, as DNA: TGTGCCAGCAGCCAATACCCACTGGCAAGCTCCTACAATGAGCAGTACTTC.

The genes are TRBV6-2 or TRBV6-3 and TRBJ2-1, with D perhaps given as TRBD1 or TRBD2 (6 bases each). Germline V gene sequence: CDR1 MNHEY, CDR2 SVGEGT. The CDR3 is 14 amino acids. The ends were cut back, 1 base at V and 5 bases at J, with 9 bases in the middle. CDR3 nucleotides: TGTGCCAGCAGTTACTTGGGGGGCGACAATGAGCAGTTCTTC. It is translated as CASSYLGGDNEQFF.

This clonotype was observed a few times. V is TRBV10-3 and J is TRBJ2-5; no definite D call. The J call is doubtful: the DNA matches TRBJ2-7 better. From germline, CDR1 is ENHRY and CDR2 SYGVKD. This CDR3 contains 12 residues. The CDR3 is CAIKDTSHEQYF. The CDR3 bases are TGTGCCATCAAAGACACCAGCCACGAGCAGTACTTC.

V and J are TRBV12-3 or TRBV12-4 and TRBJ2-1; TRBD2 matches 10 bases. The length of the CDR3 is 17 residues. V was clipped by 1 base and J by 5 bases; unmatched bases: 8. CDR3: CASSLVVIAGGNNEQFF. CDR3 nucleotide sequence: TGTGCCAGCAGTTTAGTTGTGATAGCGGGGGGAAACAATGAGCAGTTCTTC.